Listed below are T cell receptor beta chains from one sample, sequenced in a study of cytomegalovirus exposure and HLA in healthy donors. The protocol was immunoSEQ multiplex PCR, while the TCRdb copy is restricted to in-frame clones and leaves out a portion. The sample yields under 100,000 clones, 78% seen once. The sequencing input was PBMCs. The receptors here all came from a man younger than 35 in good health and CMV-seropositive. Each CDR3 is given with its conserved first and last residue. The order of the fields is D gene, CDR3 length, clone size, V gene, J gene, CDR3 DNA, CDR3 protein. D genes are given only for firm matches. Expanded clones get a size class; other rows say once, few or many, or leave the size out.

d_call: NA
cdr3_length: 12
clone_size: few
v_call: TRBV5-1
j_call: TRBJ2-1
cdr3_nt: TGCGCCAGCAGCTTGCTAAGTACGGAGCAGTTCTTC
cdr3_aa: CASSLLSTEQFF

d_call: NA
cdr3_length: 13
clone_size: NA
v_call: TRBV14
j_call: TRBJ2-1
cdr3_nt: TGTGCCAGCAGCCAAGTTTCAAAGGGGGAGCAGTTCTTC
cdr3_aa: CASSQVSKGEQFF

d_call: NA
cdr3_length: 14
clone_size: NA
v_call: TRBV10-1
j_call: TRBJ1-3
cdr3_nt: TGCGCCAGCAGTGAAACCAGGGCTGGAAACACCATATATTTT
cdr3_aa: CASSETRAGNTIYF

d_call: NA
cdr3_length: 16
clone_size: NA
v_call: TRBV7-2
j_call: TRBJ1-1
cdr3_nt: TGTGCCAGCAGCTTAGAACTCGCGACAACGAACACTGAAGCTTTCTTT
cdr3_aa: CASSLELATTNTEAFF

d_call: NA
cdr3_length: 13
clone_size: NA
v_call: TRBV29-1
j_call: TRBJ1-1
cdr3_nt: TGCAGCGCCCGGGGGGTCGCCGAGCCTGAAGCTTTCTTT
cdr3_aa: CSARGVAEPEAFF

d_call: NA
cdr3_length: 12
clone_size: few
v_call: TRBV28
j_call: TRBJ1-2
cdr3_nt: TGTGCCAGCAGTTCGCAGGTGGAAGGCTACACCTTC
cdr3_aa: CASSSQVEGYTF

d_call: TRBD2
cdr3_length: 16
clone_size: NA
v_call: TRBV7-2
j_call: TRBJ2-7
cdr3_nt: TGTGCCAGCAGCCCCCGGACTAGCGGGAGGACCTACGAGCAGTACTTC
cdr3_aa: CASSPRTSGRTYEQYF

d_call: NA
cdr3_length: 14
clone_size: NA
v_call: TRBV6-4
j_call: TRBJ2-6
cdr3_nt: TGTGCCAGCAGCGGAGTATCTGGGGCCAACGTCCTGACTTTC
cdr3_aa: CASSGVSGANVLTF

d_call: NA
cdr3_length: 14
clone_size: NA
v_call: TRBV25-1
j_call: TRBJ2-1
cdr3_nt: TGTGCCAGCAGTGTGGCAGGCCCGTCCAATGAGCAGTTCTTC
cdr3_aa: CASSVAGPSNEQFF

d_call: NA
cdr3_length: 14
clone_size: NA
v_call: TRBV7-9
j_call: TRBJ2-1
cdr3_nt: TGTGCCAGCAGCCTTAGACAGATCTACAATGAGCAGTTCTTC
cdr3_aa: CASSLRQIYNEQFF

d_call: NA
cdr3_length: 13
clone_size: few
v_call: TRBV6-4
j_call: TRBJ2-1
cdr3_nt: TGTGCCAGCAGTCTCGGTCTGCACAATGAGCAGTTCTTC
cdr3_aa: CASSLGLHNEQFF

d_call: TRBD1
cdr3_length: 14
clone_size: NA
v_call: TRBV13
j_call: TRBJ2-7
cdr3_nt: TGTGCCAGCAGCTTTGATCAACAGGGGCCCGAGCAGTACTTC
cdr3_aa: CASSFDQQGPEQYF

d_call: TRBD1
cdr3_length: 14
clone_size: NA
v_call: TRBV11-3
j_call: TRBJ2-5
cdr3_nt: TGTGCCAGCAGCCTCCCGGGACAGGGTGAGACCCAGTACTTC
cdr3_aa: CASSLPGQGETQYF

d_call: NA
cdr3_length: 13
clone_size: NA
v_call: TRBV10-2
j_call: TRBJ1-2
cdr3_nt: TGCGCCAGCCTCGGCAACTATTTCTATGGCTACACCTTC
cdr3_aa: CASLGNYFYGYTF

d_call: TRBD2
cdr3_length: 14
clone_size: NA
v_call: TRBV2
j_call: TRBJ2-1
cdr3_nt: TGTGCCAGCAGGGGACTAGCGGACGACAATGAGCAGTTCTTC
cdr3_aa: CASRGLADDNEQFF

d_call: TRBD1
cdr3_length: 15
clone_size: NA
v_call: TRBV4-1
j_call: TRBJ1-5
cdr3_nt: TGCGCCAGCAGCCAAGAAGGGACAGCCAGCCGACCCCAGCATTTT
cdr3_aa: CASSQEGTASRPQHF

d_call: NA
cdr3_length: 14
clone_size: NA
v_call: TRBV7-2
j_call: TRBJ1-4
cdr3_nt: TGTGCCAGCAGCTTAGGGCAGTATAATGAAAAACTGTTTTTT
cdr3_aa: CASSLGQYNEKLFF

d_call: NA
cdr3_length: 12
clone_size: once
v_call: TRBV7-3
j_call: TRBJ2-7
cdr3_nt: TGTGCCAGCAGCTCATTTCCCAACGAGCAGTACTTC
cdr3_aa: CASSSFPNEQYF

d_call: NA
cdr3_length: 15
clone_size: NA
v_call: TRBV28
j_call: TRBJ2-7
cdr3_nt: TGTGCCAGCAGTTCCCCTGCGATCGGTCCCTACGAGCAGTACTTC
cdr3_aa: CASSSPAIGPYEQYF

d_call: NA
cdr3_length: 13
clone_size: NA
v_call: TRBV6-5
j_call: TRBJ2-2
cdr3_nt: TGTGCCAGCAGTTACGGGGAGACCGGGGAGCTGTTTTTT
cdr3_aa: CASSYGETGELFF

d_call: NA
cdr3_length: 15
clone_size: NA
v_call: TRBV6-1
j_call: TRBJ2-7
cdr3_nt: TGTGCCAGCAGCCTTAGGGGCGACATTTCCTACGAGCAGTACTTC
cdr3_aa: CASSLRGDISYEQYF

d_call: NA
cdr3_length: 17
clone_size: few
v_call: TRBV28
j_call: TRBJ1-5
cdr3_nt: TGTGCCAGCAGTTTATTGGGGGGGGCGCGGGGCAATCAGCCCCAGCATTTT
cdr3_aa: CASSLLGGARGNQPQHF

d_call: NA
cdr3_length: 14
clone_size: NA
v_call: TRBV28
j_call: TRBJ2-1
cdr3_nt: TGTGCCAGCAGTCCCGGGTCAACCTACAATGAGCAGTTCTTC
cdr3_aa: CASSPGSTYNEQFF

d_call: TRBD2
cdr3_length: 15
clone_size: NA
v_call: TRBV7-8
j_call: TRBJ2-1
cdr3_nt: TGTGCCAGCAGCTTAGGGGCTAGCGGGAGTGGGGAGCAGTTCTTC
cdr3_aa: CASSLGASGSGEQFF

d_call: NA
cdr3_length: 14
clone_size: few
v_call: TRBV9
j_call: TRBJ2-1
cdr3_nt: TGTGCCAGCAGCCCAACGGTGGCCTACAATGAGCAGTTCTTC
cdr3_aa: CASSPTVAYNEQFF

d_call: NA
cdr3_length: 13
clone_size: NA
v_call: TRBV4-1
j_call: TRBJ2-1
cdr3_nt: TGCGCCAGCAGCTACAGGGGAGGCAATGAGCAGTTCTTC
cdr3_aa: CASSYRGGNEQFF